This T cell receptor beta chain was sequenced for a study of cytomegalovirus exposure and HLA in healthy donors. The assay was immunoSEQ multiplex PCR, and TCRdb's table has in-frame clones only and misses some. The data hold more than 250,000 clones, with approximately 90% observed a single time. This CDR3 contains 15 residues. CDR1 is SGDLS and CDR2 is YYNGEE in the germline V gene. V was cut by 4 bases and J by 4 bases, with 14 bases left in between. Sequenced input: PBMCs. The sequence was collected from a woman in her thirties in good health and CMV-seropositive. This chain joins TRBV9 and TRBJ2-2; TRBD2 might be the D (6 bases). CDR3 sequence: CASSSTGTPTGELFF. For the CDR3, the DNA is TGTGCCAGCAGCTCGACCGGGACTCCCACCGGGGAGCTGTTTTTT.